This T cell receptor (beta chain) derives from a study of shared clonotypes between healthy human individuals. Study context: Three CD4 naive, three CD4 memory, two CD8 naive and one CD8 memory plate were used per donor.

Naive-designated CD8 cells lacked CD45RO, were positively enriched for CCR7, and omitted terminally differentiated effector memory CD45RA+ cells. Those who donated were healthy HIV-negative adults, with no recent acute infections or vaccinations reported. Looked up from germline, CDR1 is SGHAT and CDR2 is FQNNGV. This CDR3 has 15 amino acids. The germline V and J ends were trimmed by 2 bases and 7 bases, with 15 bases remaining between them. Turning to this clone: The same CDR3 arises from other DNA sequences in this sample as well.

The input for sorted-subset replicate PCRs was about 210 ng DNA, tens of thousands of T cell genomes. Using immunoSEQ multiplex PCR, the repertoire was profiled, and TCRdb retains in-frame clones only, with some absent. The sample has 1.5 million to 2.5 million clones, 85% to 95% seen once. The clonotype comes from a man younger than 30 in good health. V is TRBV11-2 and J is TRBJ2-1; D gene uncertain. Input material: naive CD8+ T cells sorted from blood. This CDR3 reads CASSLHGGDGNEQFF. The CDR3 bases are TGTGCCAGCAGCTTACATGGCGGCGATGGGAATGAGCAGTTCTTC. Drawing the rest from reference TRBV11-2 and TRBJ2-1, the complete variable domain is EAGVAQSPRYKIIEKRQSVAFWCNPISGHATLYWYQQILGQGPKLLIQFQNNGVVDDSQLPKDRFSAERLKGVDSTLKIQPAKLEDSAVYLCASSLHGGDGNEQFFGPGTRLTVL.